This passage covers 24 T cell receptor beta chains from one sample sequenced in a study of cytomegalovirus exposure and HLA in healthy donors. Primers for the PCR totalled 60 Vbeta and 13 Jbeta. The repertoire was sequenced with immunoSEQ multiplex PCR; TCRdb's copy has only in-frame clones and lacks some. The sample contains around 160,000 clones, roughly 74% of which appear only once. Specimen: PBMCs. These receptors originate from a male donor in good health and CMV-seronegative.

The chain combines TRBV2 with TRBJ1-1, with TRBD1 matching over 9 bases. V dropped 6 bases and J dropped 3; count of bases not matched to a gene: 5. CDR1 is SNHLY and CDR2 is FYNNEI in the germline V gene. This CDR3 is 14 amino acids long. CDR3 sequence reads: CASRDRGGDTEAFF. The DNA for the CDR3 is TGTGCCAGCAGAGACAGGGGGGGAGACACTGAAGCTTTCTTT.

The chain recombines TRBV5-1 with TRBJ2-7; tentatively, D is TRBD2 (6 bases). The germline V gene has CDR1 SGHRS and CDR2 YFSETQ. V was pared by 0 bases and J by 3 bases, with 16 bases between. The CDR3 runs 16 residues. The CDR3 loop is CASSLGQGEVGYEQYF. In DNA form, the CDR3 reads TGCGCCAGCAGCTTGGGTCAAGGGGAGGTTGGCTACGAGCAGTACTTC.

This clone came up a few times. This chain links TRBV28 with TRBJ2-7; 13 bases align to TRBD2. CDR3 size: 13 residues. Germline loops: CDR1 MDHEN, CDR2 SYDVKM. With V trimmed by 8 bases and J by 2 bases, 0 bases remained unmatched. The CDR3 DNA reads as TGTGCCAGCGGACTAGCGGGGGCCTACGAGCAGTACTTC. It codes for CASGLAGAYEQYF.

The chain couples TRBV28 to TRBJ1-4; D unclear. Germline loops: CDR1 MDHEN, CDR2 SYDVKM. CDR3 size: 11 residues. V lost 7 bases, J lost 7 bases, and 7 bases lay in between. The DNA of the CDR3 is TGTGCCAGCACTAGTGGTGAAAAACTGTTTTTT. Amino acids: CASTSGEKLFF.

The chain is built from TRBV7-9 and TRBJ2-5; D possibly corresponds to TRBD2 (6 bases). Trimming shortened V by 5 bases and J by 1 base, and 20 bases separated the two germline ends. Germline CDR1 SEHNR, CDR2 FQNEAQ (reference sequence). The CDR3 covers 17 residues. The CDR3, as DNA: TGTGCCAGCAGCCCCCCGCGGTGGACGGGGGTCCAAGAGACCCAGTACTTC. This sequence encodes CASSPPRWTGVQETQYF.

CDR3 sequence reads: CASSPRDSISGNTIYF. The CDR3 region has the DNA TGTGCCAGCAGCCCCCGGGACAGCATCTCTGGAAACACCATATATTTT. J is TRBJ1-3 and V is TRBV9, with 7 bases identical to TRBD1. This CDR3 contains 16 residues. Germline assignment: CDR1 SGDLS and CDR2 YYNGEE. J lost 0 bases, V lost 4 bases, and 7 bases had no gene match.

V gene TRBV5-1 combines with J gene TRBJ2-7, with 9 bases that match TRBD1. This CDR3 spans 15 amino acids. Trimming removed 3 bases from V and 3 bases from J; junction bases left unmatched: 7. Germline-derived CDR1 and CDR2 are SGHRS and YFSETQ. Written as DNA, the CDR3 is TGCGCCAGCAGCTGGCCGGGACAGGGAGTCTACGAGCAGTACTTC. It codes for CASSWPGQGVYEQYF.

V usage is TRBV5-6 and J usage is TRBJ1-1; D not resolved. Between the trimmed V and J ends, which lost 1 base and 6 bases, there was a span of 7 bases. Germline assignment: CDR1 SGHDT and CDR2 YYEEEE. This CDR3 has 12 residues. This chain's CDR3 is CASSLRRAEAFF. The CDR3 region has the DNA TGTGCCAGCAGCTTGAGGAGGGCTGAAGCTTTCTTT. Drawing the rest from reference TRBV5-6 and TRBJ1-1, the complete variable domain is DAGVTQSPTHLIKTRGQQVTLRCSPKSGHDTVSWYQQALGQGPQFIFQYYEEEERQRGNFPDRFSGHQFPNYSSELNVNALLLGDSALYLCASSLRRAEAFFGQGTRLTVV.

This clone was observed a handful of times. The rearrangement uses TRBV19 and TRBJ2-7; perhaps TRBD1 as D (6 bases). The V gene lost 5 bases and the J gene lost 4 bases, with 15 bases spanning the gap. The CDR3 contains 14 residues. The germline CDR1 and CDR2 sequences are LNHDA and SQIVND (reference sequence). CDR3 region: CASSSPGVVYEQYF. CDR3 nucleotide sequence: TGTGCCAGTAGTTCTCCAGGGGTGGTGTACGAGCAGTACTTC.

This chain joins TRBV13 and TRBJ2-3; 16 bases fit TRBD2. Germline CDR1 is PRHDT and CDR2 is FYEKMQ (reference sequence). Unmatched junction bases numbered 11, after V lost 4 bases and J lost 1 base. The CDR3 length is 20 residues. For the CDR3, the DNA is TGTGCCAGCAGCTCACCGGGACTAGCGGGAGGGCCTAAGGGCACAGATACGCAGTATTTT. This gives the protein CASSSPGLAGGPKGTDTQYF.

The chain links TRBV7-9 to TRBJ2-3; 9 bases are shared with TRBD1. The germline CDR1 and CDR2 sequences are SEHNR and FQNEAQ (reference sequence). After removal of 4 bases from V and 3 bases from J, the junction contained 2 bases not matched to a gene. CDR3 size: 14 residues. The chain's CDR3 is CASSWGQGTDTQYF. CDR3 coding DNA: TGTGCCAGCAGCTGGGGACAGGGTACAGATACGCAGTATTTT.

This clone was seen a handful of times. The V and J genes are TRBV5-5 and TRBJ2-5, with a tentative D call TRBD1 (6 bases). Germline V gene sequence: CDR1 SGHKS, CDR2 YYEKEE (reference sequence). Trimming shortened V by 2 bases and J by 5 bases, and 10 bases separated the two germline ends. This CDR3 has 13 amino acids. CDR3 in DNA: TGTGCCAGCAGCTTACAGGGATGGGAGACCCAGTACTTC. Translation gives CASSLQGWETQYF.

The chain joins TRBV11-2 to TRBJ2-1; 7 bases fit TRBD2. Trimming at V came to 4 bases and at J to 10 bases, leaving 1 base not matched to a gene. This CDR3 contains 11 residues. Per the germline V gene, CDR1 is SGHAT and CDR2 is FQNNGV. The CDR3 region has the DNA TGTGCCAGCAGCTCCGGGGGGGAGCAGTTCTTC. It is translated as CASSSGGEQFF. Supplemented by reference TRBV11-2 and TRBJ2-1, the full variable domain reads EAGVAQSPRYKIIEKRQSVAFWCNPISGHATLYWYQQILGQGPKLLIQFQNNGVVDDSQLPKDRFSAERLKGVDSTLKIQPAKLEDSAVYLCASSSGGEQFFGPGTRLTVL.

J is TRBJ1-1 and V is TRBV6-1; 11 bases map to TRBD1. The germline V gene has CDR1 MNHNS and CDR2 SASEGT. There are 15 residues in the CDR3. Trimming removed 2 bases from V and 4 bases from J; junction bases left unmatched: 3. In nucleotides, the CDR3 is TGTGCCAGCAGTGAAAGGGGGACAGGGGGCACTGAAGCTTTCTTT. Translating gives CASSERGTGGTEAFF.

This chain uses TRBV5-6 with TRBJ1-2; maybe TRBD1 (5 bases). Trimming cost V 2 bases and J 2 bases, with 19 bases left between them. Germline V gene sequence: CDR1 SGHDT, CDR2 YYEEEE. The CDR3 is made up of 17 amino acids. For the CDR3, the DNA is TGTGCCAGCAGCTTTGGGGCATCAGGGCGGGAGAACTATGGCTACACCTTC. As protein: CASSFGASGRENYGYTF.

This chain uses TRBV5-3 with TRBJ1-1; no clear D gene. TRBV5-3 is marked as an open reading frame, function uncertain. The V and J ends lost 2 bases and 1 base respectively, with 12 bases between them. This CDR3 is built from 15 residues. This chain's CDR3 is CARSFLGSQNTEAFF. The CDR3 nucleotides read TGTGCCAGAAGCTTCCTAGGGAGCCAGAACACTGAAGCTTTCTTT.

The chain recombines TRBV5-4 with TRBJ2-2; 7 bases are shared with TRBD2. Losses at the gene ends were 4 bases for V and 9 bases for J; bases not matched to a gene: 21. Germline V gene data show CDR1 as SGHNT and CDR2 as YYREEE (reference sequence). The CDR3 sequence is 18 residues long. The CDR3 protein is CASSHLGSTSASFRELFF. The CDR3 DNA reads as TGTGCCAGCAGCCACTTGGGTAGTACTAGCGCGAGCTTTCGGGAGCTGTTTTTT.

The chain combines TRBV6-6 with TRBJ2-7; weak D call: TRBD1 (6 bases). This CDR3 is built from 11 residues. V gave up 11 bases and J gave up 5 bases, with 13 bases separating them. Looked up from germline, CDR1 is MNHNY and CDR2 is SVGAGI (reference sequence). CDR3 coding DNA: TGTGCCGCATCACAGGGTGACGAGCAGTACTTC. It specifies CAASQGDEQYF.

The chain has TRBV15 and TRBJ2-1, with 8 bases lining up with TRBD2. The CDR3 length is 15 residues. Germline V gives CDR1 LNHNV, CDR2 YYDKDF (reference sequence). The trim removed 5 bases at V and 4 bases at J, leaving 7 bases unmatched. CDR3 in DNA: TGTGCCACCAGCGAAACTAGCGGAGCATACAATGAGCAGTTCTTC. It translates to CATSETSGAYNEQFF.

This clone was seen only a few times. The gene calls are TRBV5-1 and TRBJ2-1; 9 bases match TRBD2. There are 12 residues in the CDR3. CDR1 and CDR2 from the germline V gene are SGHRS and YFSETQ. V was pared by 0 bases and J by 16 bases, with 5 bases of the junction left unmatched. DNA of the CDR3: TGCGCCAGCAGCTTGGAGGGCGGGAGGGTATTCTTC. Protein: CASSLEGGRVFF.

This clone was picked up a small number of times. The chain joins TRBV25-1 to TRBJ1-1, with 7 bases fitting TRBD1. Trimming removed 4 bases from V and 4 bases from J; junction bases left unmatched: 6. CDR3 length equals 14 residues. Germline V gives CDR1 MGHDK, CDR2 SYGVNS. Written as DNA, the CDR3 is TGTGCCAGCAGTGCAGGGGGGCTGGCCACTGAAGCTTTCTTT. Translated: CASSAGGLATEAFF.

The chain recombines TRBV5-1 with TRBJ2-2; D possibly corresponds to TRBD1 (5 bases). From germline, CDR1 is SGHRS and CDR2 YFSETQ. Trimming removed 0 bases from V and 4 bases from J, with 10 bases in between. The CDR3 is made up of 15 amino acids. CDR3 bases: TGCGCCAGCAGCTTGGATCAGGGTACCACCGGGGAGCTGTTTTTT. Amino acids: CASSLDQGTTGELFF.

The rearrangement joins TRBV28 to TRBJ2-3; TRBD2 agrees at 9 bases. The CDR3 spans 16 residues. V shed 4 bases and J 3 bases; nucleotides not matched to a gene: 8. Looked up from germline, CDR1 is MDHEN and CDR2 is SYDVKM. The CDR3 coding sequence is TGTGCCAGCAGTTCCCTAGCGGGATGGGGTACAGATACGCAGTATTTT. Its protein product is CASSSLAGWGTDTQYF.

This chain uses TRBV7-3 with TRBJ2-3; D unclear. This CDR3 contains 14 residues. V lost 0 bases and J lost 4, with 8 bases in between. Germline CDR1 reads SGHTA; CDR2 reads FQGTGA. CDR3 amino acids: CASSLTPTSDTQYF. The CDR3 DNA is TGTGCCAGCAGCTTAACCCCAACTTCAGATACGCAGTATTTT.